A single sample gave rise to the 20 T cell receptor beta chains below, sequenced in a study of blood T cell repertoires in COVID-19. The assay was immunoSEQ multiplex PCR, and TCRdb's table has in-frame clones only and misses some. The sample yields around 86,000 clones, 85% seen once. The source material was peripheral blood. These receptors came from an older man with acute or convalescent COVID-19.

The chain recombines TRBV28 with TRBJ1-4; D is uncertain. The V gene lost 6 bases and the J gene lost 8 bases, with 13 bases spanning the gap. CDR3 size: 13 residues. CDR1 is MDHEN and CDR2 is SYDVKM in the germline V gene. CDR3 bases: TGTGCCAGCAGCCCCCAACCAGGAGAAAAACTGTTTTTT. It encodes CASSPQPGEKLFF.

This rearrangement joins TRBV19 to TRBJ2-2; 15 positions agree with TRBD2. The V gene end was trimmed by 4 bases and the J gene end by 7 bases; junction bases not matched to a gene: 7. The length of the CDR3 is 17 residues. CDR1 is LNHDA and CDR2 is SQIVND in the germline V gene (reference sequence). The CDR3 DNA is TGTGCCAGTAGTACAGACAGGACTAGCGGGAGGGTCGGGGAGCTGTTTTTT. It codes for CASSTDRTSGRVGELFF.

This clone has only a few counts. The chain is built from TRBV9 and TRBJ1-5; TRBD1 agrees at 8 bases. CDR3 length equals 15 residues. Per the germline V gene, CDR1 is SGDLS and CDR2 is YYNGEE. Losses at the gene ends were 0 bases for V and 4 bases for J; bases not matched to a gene: 3. CDR3 in DNA: TGTGCCAGCAGCGTAGGGCAGGGGGCTAATCAGCCCCAGCATTTT. Translation gives CASSVGQGANQPQHF.

The genes are TRBV10-1 and TRBJ2-1; 10 bases map to TRBD1. V shed 10 bases, J shed 8 bases, and the junction held 14 bases outside the gene matches. From germline, CDR1 is WNHNN and CDR2 SYGVQD (reference sequence). CDR3 size: 15 residues. CDR3 in DNA: TGCGCCACCCTACACGGGACAGGGGAATTTCATGAGCAGTTCTTC. It translates to CATLHGTGEFHEQFF.

A few counts support this clone. This chain joins TRBV11-2 and TRBJ2-4; D might be TRBD2 (5 bases). This CDR3 spans 15 amino acids. Trimming cost V 2 bases and J 9 bases, with 17 bases left between them. The germline V gene has CDR1 SGHAT and CDR2 FQNNGV. The CDR3: CASSLTPGERGIQYF. DNA of the CDR3: TGTGCCAGCAGCTTAACCCCTGGCGAACGGGGCATTCAGTACTTC.

This clone counts as medium-sized. The CDR3 sequence: CASSLRQAQAGELFF. CDR3 nucleotides: TGTGCCAGCAGCTTAAGGCAGGCACAAGCCGGGGAGCTGTTTTTT. The chain combines TRBV7-9 with TRBJ2-2; no firm D call. The CDR3 spans 15 residues. Looked up from germline, CDR1 is SEHNR and CDR2 is FQNEAQ (reference sequence). V gave up 2 bases and J gave up 6 bases, with 13 bases separating them. The variable domain in full, with the rest retrieved from reference TRBV7-9 and TRBJ2-2, is DTGVSQNPRHKITKRGQNVTFRCDPISEHNRLYWYRQTLGQGPEFLTYFQNEAQLEKSRLLSDRFSAERPKGSFSTLEIQRTEQGDSAMYLCASSLRQAQAGELFFGEGSRLTVL.

The rearrangement joins TRBV28 to TRBJ1-1; TRBD1 is a possible D gene (5 bases). The V gene lost 3 bases and the J gene lost 1 base, with 12 bases spanning the gap. CDR3 size: 15 residues. Germline V gene data show CDR1 as MDHEN and CDR2 as SYDVKM. This CDR3 is CASSFVDRRNTEAFF. CDR3 sequence (DNA): TGTGCCAGCAGTTTCGTAGACAGAAGGAACACTGAAGCTTTCTTT.

This chain joins TRBV19 and TRBJ2-5, with 10 bases that match TRBD1. The junction had 4 bases not matched to a gene; V was cut back by 4 bases and J by 5 bases. Germline CDR1 and CDR2: LNHDA and SQIVND (reference sequence). This CDR3 contains 14 residues. CDR3 residues: CASSRGTGEETQYF. CDR3 coding DNA: TGTGCCAGTAGTAGGGGGACAGGGGAGGAGACCCAGTACTTC.

This sequence joins TRBV12-3 or TRBV12-4 and TRBJ1-1, with no clear D. Between the trimmed V and J ends, which lost 6 bases and 1 base, there was a span of 9 bases. This CDR3 comprises 13 residues. As DNA, the CDR3 is TGTGCCAGCAGCCTTGAGGGGAACACTGAAGCTTTCTTT. It translates to CASSLEGNTEAFF.

The rearrangement joins TRBV28 to TRBJ2-1; the D is unclear. This CDR3 has 11 amino acids. V shed 5 bases and J shed 12 bases, with 11 bases lying between them. Germline CDR1 is MDHEN and CDR2 is SYDVKM. CDR3 nucleotide sequence: TGTGCCAGCAGTCAAACTTTCGGGCAGTTCTTC. Translated, it gives CASSQTFGQFF.

This chain uses TRBV12-5 with TRBJ2-3; TRBD2 matches at 9 bases. The CDR3 is made up of 17 amino acids. Germline CDR1 LGHNT, CDR2 FRNRAP. V shed 3 bases and J 1 base; nucleotides not matched to a gene: 8. CDR3 region: CASGLGLAGLRTDTQYF. The CDR3 DNA sequence: TGTGCTAGTGGTTTAGGGCTAGCGGGGCTCCGCACAGATACGCAGTATTTT.

The chain recombines TRBV2 with TRBJ1-5, with unresolved D. The germline CDR1 and CDR2 sequences are SNHLY and FYNNEI. The CDR3 is made up of 15 amino acids. With 1 base removed from V and 5 bases from J, the gap between germline ends came to 12 bases. The CDR3 region has the DNA TGTGCCAGCAGTGAAGAGGAGGCAAACTATCAGCCCCAGCATTTT. Protein sequence: CASSEEEANYQPQHF.

The V and J genes are TRBV2 and TRBJ2-7; 12 bases are a match to TRBD2. The CDR3 is made up of 13 amino acids. Germline CDR1 reads SNHLY; CDR2 reads FYNNEI. V shed 10 bases, J shed 6 bases, and the junction held 7 bases outside the gene matches. The CDR3 DNA follows: TGTGCCACCCTAGCGGGAGGGCGGGGCGAGCAGTACTTC. Its translation is CATLAGGRGEQYF.

This clone was detected a few times. J is TRBJ1-5 and V is TRBV6-6, with 8 bases lining up with TRBD1. The junction had 16 bases not matched to a gene; V was cut back by 6 bases and J by 9 bases. CDR1 and CDR2 from the germline V gene are MNHNY and SVGAGI (reference sequence). The CDR3 extends over 16 amino acids. The CDR3 spells CASSPTTGGGQRPQHF. DNA for the CDR3: TGTGCCAGCAGCCCGACTACAGGGGGGGGCCAAAGGCCCCAGCATTTT.

The chain is built from TRBV3-1 (or the pseudogene TRBV3-2) and TRBJ2-3, with D possibly TRBD2 on 5 matching bases. Germline lookup yields CDR1 LGHDT and CDR2 YNNKEL (reference sequence). The CDR3 totals 14 residues. With 3 bases removed from V and 0 bases from J, the gap between germline ends came to 7 bases. The CDR3 sequence: CASSQASSTDTQYF. As DNA, the CDR3 is TGTGCCAGCAGCCAGGCTAGCAGCACAGATACGCAGTATTTT.

V and J are TRBV27 and TRBJ2-2; D is perhaps TRBD2 (6 bases). The V gene's germline CDR1 is MNHEY and CDR2 SMNVEV (reference sequence). The V gene lost 1 base and the J gene lost 8 bases, with 8 bases spanning the gap. This CDR3 has 13 residues. The CDR3 here is CASSLLRGGELFF. The DNA of the CDR3 is TGTGCCAGCAGTTTATTGCGGGGTGGGGAGCTGTTTTTT.

The rearrangement links TRBV19 to TRBJ2-7, with D possibly TRBD1 on 6 matching bases. The germline gives CDR1 LNHDA, CDR2 SQIVND (reference sequence). This CDR3 contains 15 residues. V lost 2 bases, J lost 3 bases, and 14 bases lay in between. This CDR3 is CASSIRWAGDYEQYF. CDR3 DNA sequence: TGTGCCAGTAGTATAAGGTGGGCAGGGGACTACGAGCAGTACTTC.

V is TRBV5-1 and J is TRBJ2-1, with D unresolved. This CDR3 spans 16 amino acids. From germline, CDR1 is SGHRS and CDR2 YFSETQ. V lost 0 bases and J lost 0, with 10 bases in between. The CDR3 nucleotides are TGCGCCAGCAGCTTGGCCGGATGGAGCTCCTACAATGAGCAGTTCTTC. It yields the protein CASSLAGWSSYNEQFF.

This rearrangement joins TRBV19 to TRBJ2-2; 11 nucleotides agree with TRBD2. The CDR3 has 18 amino acids. After removal of 2 bases from V and 4 bases from J, the junction contained 9 bases not matched to a gene. CDR1 and CDR2 from the germline V gene are LNHDA and SQIVND (reference sequence). CDR3 sequence: CASSIITSGRVGTGELFF. Written as DNA, the CDR3 is TGTGCCAGTAGTATAATAACTAGCGGGAGAGTTGGCACCGGGGAGCTGTTTTTT.

This clone was picked up a small number of times. V usage is TRBV6-4 and J usage is TRBJ1-3; possibly TRBD1 for D (5 bases). Germline V CDR1 and CDR2: MRHNA, SNTAGT. Deletions cut 9 bases from V and 0 bases from J, with 30 bases between. This CDR3 is built from 20 residues. CDR3 coding DNA: TGTGCCAGGATAACACGAGGCTCAAGGGGCCGGCGGCACTCTGGAAACACCATATATTTT. It specifies CARITRGSRGRRHSGNTIYF.